A selection of T cell receptor beta chains follows, all from one sample in a study of CD8+ T cells in alopecia areata. The protocol was immunoSEQ multiplex PCR, while the TCRdb copy is restricted to in-frame clones and leaves out a portion. This sample has some 98,000 clones; roughly three fifths occur once, and the top ten carry 15% to 17%. This sample comprised CD8+ T cells sorted from blood, obtained at week 4, from a patient treated with tofacitinib. Receptor source: a human donor with alopecia areata. Both conserved end residues are part of each CDR3. The order of the fields is CDR3 protein, CDR3 DNA, V gene, D gene, clone size, J gene. D genes are given only for firm matches. The size entry is marked missing in some rows and otherwise reads once, few, many or a size class.

CDR3 protein: CASSSGSVTGYYGYTF
CDR3 DNA: TGTGCCAGCAGCTCCGGCTCAGTGACAGGGTACTATGGCTACACCTTC
V gene: TRBV5-6
D gene: TRBD1
clone size: NA
J gene: TRBJ1-2

CDR3 protein: CSVEDLTGQGYGYTF
CDR3 DNA: TGCAGCGTTGAAGATCTTACGGGACAGGGGTATGGCTACACCTTC
V gene: TRBV29-1
D gene: TRBD1
clone size: NA
J gene: TRBJ1-2

CDR3 protein: CASSQDKGMGSYEQYF
CDR3 DNA: TGCGCCAGCAGCCAAGATAAGGGAATGGGCTCCTACGAGCAGTACTTC
V gene: TRBV4-3
D gene: NA
clone size: NA
J gene: TRBJ2-7

CDR3 protein: CAWSFPGATYEQYF
CDR3 DNA: TGTGCCTGGAGTTTTCCGGGAGCCACCTACGAGCAGTACTTC
V gene: TRBV30
D gene: NA
clone size: NA
J gene: TRBJ2-7

CDR3 protein: CASSPGSTEAFF
CDR3 DNA: TGTGCCAGCAGCCCGGGGAGCACTGAAGCTTTCTTT
V gene: TRBV7-9
D gene: NA
clone size: NA
J gene: TRBJ1-1

CDR3 protein: CASSLLTVTEAFF
CDR3 DNA: TGCGCCAGCAGCCTTCTGACAGTTACTGAAGCTTTCTTT
V gene: TRBV4-1
D gene: NA
clone size: NA
J gene: TRBJ1-1

CDR3 protein: CASSDLRVLGELFF
CDR3 DNA: TGTGCCAGCAGCGACCTCAGGGTGCTCGGGGAGCTGTTTTTT
V gene: TRBV28
D gene: NA
clone size: NA
J gene: TRBJ2-2

CDR3 protein: CASSDRDRAPKNTGELFF
CDR3 DNA: TGTGCCAGCAGTGACAGGGACAGGGCACCAAAGAACACCGGGGAGCTGTTTTTT
V gene: TRBV25-1
D gene: TRBD1
clone size: NA
J gene: TRBJ2-2

CDR3 protein: CASSRMGQQETQYF
CDR3 DNA: TGTGCCAGCAGCCGAATGGGACAGCAAGAGACCCAGTACTTC
V gene: TRBV14
D gene: TRBD1
clone size: NA
J gene: TRBJ2-5

CDR3 protein: CASSQGVTGFYEQYF
CDR3 DNA: TGCGCCAGCAGCCAAGGGGTGACAGGTTTCTACGAGCAGTACTTC
V gene: TRBV5-5
D gene: NA
clone size: few
J gene: TRBJ2-7

CDR3 protein: CASSLWGGNQPQHF
CDR3 DNA: TGTGCCAGCAGCCTGTGGGGCGGCAATCAGCCCCAGCATTTT
V gene: TRBV5-6
D gene: NA
clone size: once
J gene: TRBJ1-5

CDR3 protein: CASGLVTQRGGRSTDTQYF
CDR3 DNA: TGTGCTAGTGGTTTGGTAACCCAGCGGGGGGGCCGTAGCACAGATACGCAGTATTTT
V gene: TRBV12-5
D gene: TRBD2
clone size: NA
J gene: TRBJ2-3

CDR3 protein: CAWSVRLAGVPQNEQFF
CDR3 DNA: TGTGCCTGGAGTGTACGGCTAGCGGGAGTCCCCCAGAATGAGCAGTTCTTC
V gene: TRBV30
D gene: TRBD2
clone size: NA
J gene: TRBJ2-1

CDR3 protein: CASSRTPGSNYGYTF
CDR3 DNA: TGTGCCAGCAGCAGGACCCCCGGGTCTAACTATGGCTACACCTTC
V gene: TRBV7-9
D gene: NA
clone size: NA
J gene: TRBJ1-2

CDR3 protein: CASSLTGRNTQYF
CDR3 DNA: TGTGCCAGCAGTTTAACAGGGCGCAATACGCAGTATTTT
V gene: TRBV28
D gene: NA
clone size: NA
J gene: TRBJ2-3

CDR3 protein: CASSWDRGPNQPQHF
CDR3 DNA: TGTGCCAGCAGCTGGGACAGGGGGCCGAATCAGCCCCAGCATTTT
V gene: TRBV5-6
D gene: TRBD1
clone size: NA
J gene: TRBJ1-5

CDR3 protein: CASSYSSGGAAEQFF
CDR3 DNA: TGTGCCAGCAGTTACTCTAGCGGGGGGGCGGCTGAGCAGTTCTTC
V gene: TRBV6-5
D gene: TRBD2
clone size: NA
J gene: TRBJ2-1

CDR3 protein: CASSIDRGSYEQYF
CDR3 DNA: TGTGCCAGTAGTATCGACAGGGGGTCCTACGAGCAGTACTTC
V gene: TRBV19
D gene: TRBD1
clone size: once
J gene: TRBJ2-7

CDR3 protein: CASSTGTGFLGIQYF
CDR3 DNA: TGTGCCAGCAGTACCGGGACAGGGTTTTTGGGCATTCAGTACTTC
V gene: TRBV2
D gene: TRBD1
clone size: few
J gene: TRBJ2-4

CDR3 protein: CASSKLPRTDEANYGYTF
CDR3 DNA: TGTGCCAGCAGTAAACTACCTCGGACAGATGAAGCTAACTATGGCTACACCTTC
V gene: TRBV25-1
D gene: NA
clone size: once
J gene: TRBJ1-2

CDR3 protein: CAISDSGTGYQPQHF
CDR3 DNA: TGTGCCATCAGTGATTCCGGGACAGGGTATCAGCCCCAGCATTTT
V gene: TRBV10-3
D gene: TRBD1
clone size: NA
J gene: TRBJ1-5

CDR3 protein: CASSLAWYGTSGKSSYNEQFF
CDR3 DNA: TGTGCCAGCAGCTTAGCTTGGTATGGGACTAGCGGGAAGAGCTCCTACAATGAGCAGTTCTTC
V gene: TRBV13
D gene: TRBD2
clone size: NA
J gene: TRBJ2-1

CDR3 protein: CASSQVLGDPNQPQHF
CDR3 DNA: TGCGCCAGCAGCCAAGTACTCGGGGATCCGAATCAGCCCCAGCATTTT
V gene: TRBV4-1
D gene: NA
clone size: NA
J gene: TRBJ1-5

CDR3 protein: CASSLTAGMNTEAFF
CDR3 DNA: TGTGCCAGCAGCCTAACGGCGGGAATGAACACTGAAGCTTTCTTT
V gene: TRBV28
D gene: NA
clone size: few
J gene: TRBJ1-1

CDR3 protein: CASSPSGAHAGNEQFF
CDR3 DNA: TGTGCCAGCAGCCCTTCAGGGGCTCACGCTGGGAATGAGCAGTTCTTC
V gene: TRBV9
D gene: NA
clone size: NA
J gene: TRBJ2-1

CDR3 protein: CASSLRDSSYGYTF
CDR3 DNA: TGTGCCAGCAGCCTCCGGGACAGCTCCTATGGCTACACCTTC
V gene: TRBV5-6
D gene: TRBD1
clone size: NA
J gene: TRBJ1-2

CDR3 protein: CASSEAPLSETQYF
CDR3 DNA: TGTGCCAGCAGTGAAGCGCCCCTCAGTGAGACCCAGTACTTC
V gene: TRBV2
D gene: NA
clone size: NA
J gene: TRBJ2-5

CDR3 protein: CASSQVRGRETQYF
CDR3 DNA: TGTGCCAGCAGCCAAGTTAGGGGGCGAGAGACCCAGTACTTC
V gene: TRBV14
D gene: TRBD1
clone size: NA
J gene: TRBJ2-5

CDR3 protein: CSVVTGVSYEQYF
CDR3 DNA: TGCAGCGTTGTCACAGGGGTATCTTACGAGCAGTACTTC
V gene: TRBV29-1
D gene: TRBD1
clone size: NA
J gene: TRBJ2-7

CDR3 protein: CASEKGANGLDELFF
CDR3 DNA: TGTGCCAGTGAGAAAGGGGCGAATGGATTGGACGAGCTGTTTTTT
V gene: TRBV9
D gene: NA
clone size: NA
J gene: TRBJ2-2

CDR3 protein: CASSFVAGGYYEQYF
CDR3 DNA: TGTGCCAGCAGCTTTGTAGCGGGGGGTTACTACGAGCAGTACTTC
V gene: TRBV5-6
D gene: TRBD2
clone size: NA
J gene: TRBJ2-7

CDR3 protein: CSVQDWTYNEQFF
CDR3 DNA: TGCAGCGTTCAGGACTGGACCTACAATGAGCAGTTCTTC
V gene: TRBV29-1
D gene: NA
clone size: NA
J gene: TRBJ2-1

CDR3 protein: CASSGLHHEAFF
CDR3 DNA: TGTGCCAGCAGTGGCTTACACCACGAAGCTTTCTTT
V gene: TRBV25-1
D gene: NA
clone size: NA
J gene: TRBJ1-1

CDR3 protein: CASSPPGRNYGYTF
CDR3 DNA: TGTGCCAGCAGCCCCCCCGGACGGAACTATGGCTACACCTTC
V gene: TRBV7-9
D gene: NA
clone size: NA
J gene: TRBJ1-2

CDR3 protein: CASSSEGMNTEAFF
CDR3 DNA: TGTGCCAGCAGCTCCGAGGGGATGAACACTGAAGCTTTCTTT
V gene: TRBV7-3
D gene: NA
clone size: few
J gene: TRBJ1-1

CDR3 protein: CASSITTDTQYF
CDR3 DNA: TGTGCCAGCAGCATTACCACAGATACGCAGTATTTT
V gene: TRBV7-9
D gene: NA
clone size: NA
J gene: TRBJ2-3

CDR3 protein: CSVTPALDRAGVDGYTF
CDR3 DNA: TGCAGCGTAACCCCGGCTCTGGACAGGGCAGGGGTGGATGGCTACACCTTC
V gene: TRBV29-1
D gene: TRBD1
clone size: NA
J gene: TRBJ1-2

CDR3 protein: CSVIAKNIQYF
CDR3 DNA: TGCAGCGTTATAGCCAAAAACATTCAGTACTTC
V gene: TRBV29-1
D gene: NA
clone size: NA
J gene: TRBJ2-4

CDR3 protein: CASNSLTSGSVEQFF
CDR3 DNA: TGTGCCAGCAATAGCTTGACTAGCGGGAGTGTTGAGCAGTTCTTC
V gene: TRBV11-1
D gene: TRBD2
clone size: NA
J gene: TRBJ2-1

CDR3 protein: CASSEDGLNQPQHF
CDR3 DNA: TGTGCCAGCAGCGAGGACGGACTAAATCAGCCCCAGCATTTT
V gene: TRBV6-4
D gene: NA
clone size: NA
J gene: TRBJ1-5

CDR3 protein: CASSPRGPAQPQHF
CDR3 DNA: TGTGCCAGCAGCCCTCGGGGACCGGCACAGCCCCAGCATTTT
V gene: TRBV25-1
D gene: NA
clone size: few
J gene: TRBJ1-5

CDR3 protein: CSVVVLGAGNTIYF
CDR3 DNA: TGCAGCGTTGTAGTTCTAGGAGCTGGAAACACCATATATTTT
V gene: TRBV29-1
D gene: NA
clone size: NA
J gene: TRBJ1-3

CDR3 protein: CASRDRDRGYEQYF
CDR3 DNA: TGCGCCAGCAGAGACCGGGACAGGGGGTACGAGCAGTACTTC
V gene: TRBV5-1
D gene: TRBD1
clone size: NA
J gene: TRBJ2-7

CDR3 protein: CASGSPRKYNEQFF
CDR3 DNA: TGTGCCAGCGGGAGCCCACGGAAATACAATGAGCAGTTCTTC
V gene: TRBV19
D gene: NA
clone size: NA
J gene: TRBJ2-1

CDR3 protein: CASSQDWTKGNEQFF
CDR3 DNA: TGCGCCAGCAGCCAAGACTGGACCAAGGGCAATGAGCAGTTCTTC
V gene: TRBV4-1
D gene: NA
clone size: few
J gene: TRBJ2-1

CDR3 protein: CASSPPQETQYF
CDR3 DNA: TGTGCCAGCTCACCACCCCAAGAGACCCAGTACTTC
V gene: TRBV18
D gene: NA
clone size: NA
J gene: TRBJ2-5

CDR3 protein: CSVEVWTAEAYGYTF
CDR3 DNA: TGCAGCGTTGAAGTTTGGACAGCCGAGGCCTATGGCTACACCTTC
V gene: TRBV29-1
D gene: NA
clone size: NA
J gene: TRBJ1-2

CDR3 protein: CASSLWTSGRALGDTQYF
CDR3 DNA: TGTGCCAGCAGCCTCTGGACTAGCGGGAGGGCCTTGGGAGATACGCAGTATTTT
V gene: TRBV7-2
D gene: TRBD2
clone size: NA
J gene: TRBJ2-3

CDR3 protein: CSVESLAGSGDTQYF
CDR3 DNA: TGCAGCGTTGAATCACTAGCGGGGTCGGGAGATACGCAGTATTTT
V gene: TRBV29-1
D gene: TRBD2
clone size: once
J gene: TRBJ2-3

CDR3 protein: CASSYSKGAVYEQYF
CDR3 DNA: TGTGCCAGCAGTTACTCGAAGGGCGCGGTCTACGAGCAGTACTTC
V gene: TRBV6-5
D gene: NA
clone size: NA
J gene: TRBJ2-7

CDR3 protein: CASGTQGAAGNTIYF
CDR3 DNA: TGTGCCAGCGGAACGCAGGGGGCCGCTGGAAACACCATATATTTT
V gene: TRBV9
D gene: TRBD1
clone size: NA
J gene: TRBJ1-3

CDR3 protein: CASSLEVFSGGSTDTQYF
CDR3 DNA: TGTGCCAGCAGCTTGGAAGTTTTCAGCGGGGGAAGCACAGATACGCAGTATTTT
V gene: TRBV5-6
D gene: TRBD2
clone size: NA
J gene: TRBJ2-3

CDR3 protein: CASSFFSTTNEKLFF
CDR3 DNA: TGTGCCAGCAGCTTTTTCTCTACAACTAATGAAAAACTGTTTTTT
V gene: TRBV7-6
D gene: NA
clone size: NA
J gene: TRBJ1-4

CDR3 protein: CASSPYRNMNTEAFF
CDR3 DNA: TGTGCCAGCAGCCCCTATCGAAACATGAACACTGAAGCTTTCTTT
V gene: TRBV14
D gene: NA
clone size: NA
J gene: TRBJ1-1

CDR3 protein: CASSLVGGQGIYGYTF
CDR3 DNA: TGTGCCAGCAGCTTAGTGGGGGGACAAGGAATCTATGGCTACACCTTC
V gene: TRBV7-9
D gene: NA
clone size: NA
J gene: TRBJ1-2